These 19 T cell receptor beta chains came from one sample sequenced in a study of OX40 agonist ivuxolimab in advanced cancers. TCRdb's copy holds only in-frame clones and misses some; the assay was immunoSEQ multiplex PCR. The sample contains around 49,000 clones, approximately 87% of which appear only once. This specimen consisted of CD4+ or CD8+ T cells sorted from blood, obtained in a trial of the OX40 agonist ivuxolimab. These receptors were obtained from an adult with an advanced solid tumor such as melanoma, head and neck, liver or kidney cancer.

This sequence joins TRBV7-3 and TRBJ2-3; 9 bases agree with TRBD2. Germline V gene sequence: CDR1 SGHTA, CDR2 FQGTGA. The CDR3 is 15 amino acids. V was clipped by 3 bases and J by 6 bases; unmatched bases: 7. As DNA, the CDR3 is TGTGCCAGCAGCTTTAGCGGGGGCGCACGGGATACGCAGTATTTT. It encodes CASSFSGGARDTQYF. Drawing the rest from reference TRBV7-3 and TRBJ2-3, the complete variable domain is GAGVSQTPSNKVTEKGKYVELRCDPISGHTALYWYRQSLGQGPEFLIYFQGTGAADDSGLPNDRFFAVRPEGSVSTLKIQRTERGDSAVYLCASSFSGGARDTQYFGPGTRLTVL.

The rearrangement links TRBV30 to TRBJ2-7; D might be TRBD2 (6 bases). This CDR3 contains 14 residues. From germline, CDR1 is GTSNPN and CDR2 SVGIG (reference sequence). The CDR3 loop reads CCLESGEESYEQYF. CDR3 nucleotides: TGTTGCCTGGAATCGGGGGAGGAATCCTACGAGCAGTACTTC.

The chain is built from TRBV11-2 and TRBJ2-7; 8 nucleotides line up with TRBD2. The germline V gene has CDR1 SGHAT and CDR2 FQNNGV. This CDR3 region has 14 residues. Trimming took 5 bases from V and 1 from J; bases not matched to a gene: 4. CDR3 sequence: CASSMSGSSYEQYF. CDR3 nucleotide sequence: TGTGCCAGCAGCATGAGCGGGAGTTCCTACGAGCAGTACTTC.

The rearrangement joins TRBV27 to TRBJ1-1, with D possibly being TRBD1 (5 bases). Germline V gene lookup returns CDR1 MNHEY and CDR2 SMNVEV (reference sequence). The CDR3 runs to 14 residues. The V gene lost 5 bases and the J gene lost 10 bases, with 20 bases spanning the gap. The DNA of the CDR3 is TGTGCCAGCAGTCCAGGGAATTCGTTAATGGGAGCTTTCTTT. Translated, it gives CASSPGNSLMGAFF.

The J gene is TRBJ2-7, the V gene TRBV4-3; D ambiguous. Germline V gives CDR1 LGHNA, CDR2 YSLEER. Trimming took off 0 bases at V and 5 bases at J, with 5 bases between the two ends. The CDR3 has 12 residues. Here the CDR3 DNA reads TGCGCCAGCAGCCAAGATACGAACGAGCAGTACTTC. This translates into CASSQDTNEQYF.

The chain carries TRBV19 and TRBJ1-5; tentative D call: TRBD1 (5 bases). Germline V lookup: CDR1 LNHDA, CDR2 SQIVND (reference sequence). The V end lost 6 bases, the J end lost 0 bases, and 15 bases lay between the germline ends. The CDR3 is 16 amino acids. The CDR3 reads CASSHIKRGSNQPQHF. CDR3 DNA sequence: TGTGCCAGTAGCCACATAAAGAGGGGTAGCAATCAGCCCCAGCATTTT.

The chain couples TRBV5-6 to TRBJ1-2, with D maybe TRBD1 (5 bases). Germline lookup yields CDR1 SGHDT and CDR2 YYEEEE. The V end was cut by 0 bases, the J end by 3 bases, with 12 bases between. The CDR3 covers 15 residues. The CDR3 is CASSLAEQDHYGYTF. The DNA for the CDR3 is TGTGCCAGCAGCTTGGCTGAACAGGACCACTATGGCTACACCTTC.

This clone was found a few times. This chain connects TRBV30 to TRBJ1-1; D remains unclear. V dropped 5 bases and J dropped 0 bases, with 13 bases sitting between them. Germline V gene data show CDR1 as GTSNPN and CDR2 as SVGIG (reference sequence). This CDR3 is built from 14 residues. DNA for the CDR3: TGTGCCTGGGCACTTAATCAGGTGAACACTGAAGCTTTCTTT. Translating it yields CAWALNQVNTEAFF.

V and J are TRBV7-2 and TRBJ2-7; 8 bases fit TRBD2. Germline V CDR1 and CDR2: SGHTA, FQGNSA. V shed 5 bases, J shed 7 bases, and the junction held 10 bases outside the gene matches. CDR3 length: 14 residues. The CDR3 region is CASSLDSGTREQYF. The CDR3 region has the DNA TGTGCCAGCAGCCTCGATAGCGGGACTCGGGAGCAGTACTTC.

The chain carries TRBV9 and TRBJ2-1; tentatively, D is TRBD1 or TRBD2 (6 bases each). CDR1 SGDLS and CDR2 YYNGEE come from the germline V gene. The CDR3 length is 15 residues. V lost 3 bases, J lost 1 base, and 11 bases lay in between. The CDR3 sequence: CASSGRGGSYNEQFF. The CDR3 nucleotides are TGTGCCAGCAGCGGCAGGGGAGGTTCCTACAATGAGCAGTTCTTC.

The CDR3 nucleotides are TGCGCCAGCAGCCAAGAACAGGGGGCCGCCGGTGGCTACACCTTC. Its translation is CASSQEQGAAGGYTF. This chain links TRBV4-1 with TRBJ1-2, with TRBD1 matching 9 bases. There are 15 residues in the CDR3. The germline V gene encodes CDR1 MGHRA and CDR2 YSYEKL. V lost 0 bases and J lost 7; bases outside the gene matches: 6.

V is TRBV28 and J is TRBJ2-5; unclear D gene. The ends were cut back, 6 bases at V and 2 bases at J, with 16 bases in the middle. CDR1 is MDHEN, CDR2 SYDVKM, per germline. There are 15 residues in the CDR3. The DNA for the CDR3 is TGTGCCAGCAGCCTCGTTAGACGGAATCAAGAGACCCAGTACTTC. This sequence encodes CASSLVRRNQETQYF.

The chain couples TRBV6-1 to TRBJ1-5; D might be TRBD1 (5 bases). Germline assignment: CDR1 MNHNS and CDR2 SASEGT. The length of the CDR3 is 15 residues. The V and J ends lost 2 bases and 9 bases respectively, with 17 bases between them. The chain's CDR3 is CASSEIDSVSRPQHF. The CDR3 nucleotides are TGTGCCAGCAGTGAAATCGACAGCGTGTCTCGGCCCCAGCATTTT.

V and J are TRBV9 and TRBJ2-1; 15 bases align to TRBD2. Germline V CDR1 and CDR2: SGDLS, YYNGEE. The CDR3 runs to 15 residues. V shed 3 bases and J 8 bases; nucleotides not matched to a gene: 3. The CDR3 coding sequence is TGTGCCAGCAGCGGGACTAGCGGGAGGGGAGATGAGCAGTTCTTC. It codes for CASSGTSGRGDEQFF.

This clone was counted a single time. The chain recombines TRBV7-6 with TRBJ1-5; possibly TRBD1 for D (5 bases). There are 14 residues in the CDR3. CDR1 is SGHVS and CDR2 is FNYEAQ in the germline V gene. Between the trimmed V and J ends, which lost 5 bases and 6 bases, there was a span of 14 bases. In DNA, the CDR3 is TGTGCCAGCAGCCACGGGGGGGGAGGTCAGCCCCAGCATTTT. Translating gives CASSHGGGGQPQHF.

This chain joins TRBV7-6 and TRBJ1-1; D not resolved. The germline V gene has CDR1 SGHVS and CDR2 FNYEAQ. V dropped 1 base and J dropped 0 bases, with 9 bases sitting between them. The CDR3 is 15 amino acids. The CDR3 nucleotides read TGTGCCAGCAGCTTAGGGTCAGGAATGAACACTGAAGCTTTCTTT. It yields the protein CASSLGSGMNTEAFF.

This clone came up a few times. The rearrangement joins TRBV5-6 to TRBJ1-2, with 7 bases identical to TRBD1. Looked up from germline, CDR1 is SGHDT and CDR2 is YYEEEE. V lost 4 bases and J lost 2; bases outside the gene matches: 2. The CDR3 is 13 residues long. The CDR3 DNA reads as TGTGCCAGCAGCGGGGGACAGAACTATGGCTACACCTTC. Its translation: CASSGGQNYGYTF.

In DNA form, the CDR3 reads TGTGCCAGCAGCTCCGTAGACTATAATTCACCCCTCCACTTT. Its translation: CASSSVDYNSPLHF. V and J are TRBV5-6 and TRBJ1-6, with D hard to call. Trimming removed 3 bases from V and 3 bases from J, with 7 bases in between. The CDR3 is made up of 14 amino acids. The germline gives CDR1 SGHDT, CDR2 YYEEEE.

This sequence joins TRBV6-5 and TRBJ2-7, with D perhaps matching TRBD1 or TRBD2 (5 bases each). The V end was cut by 8 bases, the J end by 0 bases, with 17 bases between. This CDR3 is built from 15 residues. Germline CDR1 MNHEY, CDR2 SVGAGI. The CDR3 DNA reads as TGTGCCAGCCACACCCCTGGGACGAACTCCTACGAGCAGTACTTC. Translating it yields CASHTPGTNSYEQYF.